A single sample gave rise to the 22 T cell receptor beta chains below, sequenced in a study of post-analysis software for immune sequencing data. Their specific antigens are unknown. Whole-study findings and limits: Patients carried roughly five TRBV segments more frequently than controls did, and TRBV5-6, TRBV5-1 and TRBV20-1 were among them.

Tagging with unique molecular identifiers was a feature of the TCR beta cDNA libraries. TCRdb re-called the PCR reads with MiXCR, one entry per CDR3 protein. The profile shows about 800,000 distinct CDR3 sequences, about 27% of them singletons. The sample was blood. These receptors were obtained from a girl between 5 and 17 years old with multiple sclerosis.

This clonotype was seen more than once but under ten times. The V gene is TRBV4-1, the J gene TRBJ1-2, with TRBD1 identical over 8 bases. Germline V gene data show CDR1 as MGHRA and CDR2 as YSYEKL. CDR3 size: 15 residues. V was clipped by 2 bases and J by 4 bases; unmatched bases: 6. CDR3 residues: CASSQPTGAGYGYTF. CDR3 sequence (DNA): TGCGCCAGCAGCCAACCGACAGGGGCTGGCTATGGCTACACCTTC.

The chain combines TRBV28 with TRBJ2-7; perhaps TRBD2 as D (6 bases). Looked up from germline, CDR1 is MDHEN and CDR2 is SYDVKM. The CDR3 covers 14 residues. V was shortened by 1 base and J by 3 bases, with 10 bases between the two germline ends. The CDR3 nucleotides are TGTGCCAGCAGTTTATACGGGAGAGACTACGAGCAGTACTTC. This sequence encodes CASSLYGRDYEQYF.

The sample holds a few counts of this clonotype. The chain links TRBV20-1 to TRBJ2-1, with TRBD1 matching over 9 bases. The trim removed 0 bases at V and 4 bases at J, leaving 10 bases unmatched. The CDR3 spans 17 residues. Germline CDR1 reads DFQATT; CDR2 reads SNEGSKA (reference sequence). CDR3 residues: CSARDARTGTGYNEQFF. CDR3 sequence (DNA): TGCAGTGCTAGAGATGCTCGGACCGGGACAGGGTACAATGAGCAGTTCTTC.

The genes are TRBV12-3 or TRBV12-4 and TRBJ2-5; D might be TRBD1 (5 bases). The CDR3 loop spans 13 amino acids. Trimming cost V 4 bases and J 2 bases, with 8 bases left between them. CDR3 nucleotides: TGTGCCAGCAGTTCCAGGGTACAAGAGACCCAGTACTTC. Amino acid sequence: CASSSRVQETQYF.

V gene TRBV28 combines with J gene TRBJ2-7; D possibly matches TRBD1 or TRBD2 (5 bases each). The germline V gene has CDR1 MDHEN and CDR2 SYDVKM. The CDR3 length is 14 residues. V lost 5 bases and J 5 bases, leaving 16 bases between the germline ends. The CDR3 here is CASSTTMGVDEQYF. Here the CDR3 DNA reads TGTGCCAGCAGTACCACGATGGGGGTTGACGAGCAGTACTTC.

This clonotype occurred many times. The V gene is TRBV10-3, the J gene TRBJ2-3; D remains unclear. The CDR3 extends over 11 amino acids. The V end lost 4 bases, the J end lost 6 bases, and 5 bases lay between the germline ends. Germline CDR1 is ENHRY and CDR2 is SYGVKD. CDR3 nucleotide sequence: TGTGCCATCAGTGCCGGGGATACGCAGTATTTT. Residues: CAISAGDTQYF.

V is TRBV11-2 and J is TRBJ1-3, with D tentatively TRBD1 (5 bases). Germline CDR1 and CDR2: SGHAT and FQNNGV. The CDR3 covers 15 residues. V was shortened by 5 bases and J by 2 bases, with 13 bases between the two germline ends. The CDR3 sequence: CASSLLRDAGNTIYF. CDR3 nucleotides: TGTGCCAGCAGCCTACTCCGGGACGCTGGAAACACCATATATTTT.

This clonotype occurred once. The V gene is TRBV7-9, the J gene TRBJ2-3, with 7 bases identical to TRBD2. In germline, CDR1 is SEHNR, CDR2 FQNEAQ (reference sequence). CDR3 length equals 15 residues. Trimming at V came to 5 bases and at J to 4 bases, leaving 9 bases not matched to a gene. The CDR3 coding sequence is TGTGCCAGCAGCCCGGTGGGGGGAGGGCCAGATACGCAGTATTTT. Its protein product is CASSPVGGGPDTQYF.

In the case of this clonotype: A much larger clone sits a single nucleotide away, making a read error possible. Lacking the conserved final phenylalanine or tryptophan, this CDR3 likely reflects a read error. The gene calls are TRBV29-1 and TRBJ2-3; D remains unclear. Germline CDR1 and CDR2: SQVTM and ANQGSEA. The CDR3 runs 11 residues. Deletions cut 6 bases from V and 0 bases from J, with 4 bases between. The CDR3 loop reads CSVRSTDTQYS. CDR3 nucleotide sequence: TGCAGCGTGAGGAGCACAGATACGCAGTATTCT.

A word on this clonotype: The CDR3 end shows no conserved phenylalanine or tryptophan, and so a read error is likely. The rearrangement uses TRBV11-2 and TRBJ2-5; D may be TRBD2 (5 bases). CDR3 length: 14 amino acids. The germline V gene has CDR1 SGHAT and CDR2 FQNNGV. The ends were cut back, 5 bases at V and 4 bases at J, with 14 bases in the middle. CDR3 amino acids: CASSPGVILETQYC. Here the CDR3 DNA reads TGTGCCAGCAGCCCCGGGGTCATATTAGAGACCCAGTACTGC.

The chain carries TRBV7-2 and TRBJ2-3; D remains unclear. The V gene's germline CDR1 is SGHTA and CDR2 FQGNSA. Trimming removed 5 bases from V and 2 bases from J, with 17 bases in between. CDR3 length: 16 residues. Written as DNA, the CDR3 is TGTGCCAGCAGCCGAAGATTAGACTCCACCACAGATACGCAGTATTTT. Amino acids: CASSRRLDSTTDTQYF.

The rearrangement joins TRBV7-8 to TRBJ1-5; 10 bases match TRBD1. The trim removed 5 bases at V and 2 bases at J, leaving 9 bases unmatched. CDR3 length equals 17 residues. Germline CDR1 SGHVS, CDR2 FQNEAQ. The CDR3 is CASSPIQDRGGNQPQHF. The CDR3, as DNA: TGTGCCAGCAGCCCGATCCAGGACAGGGGGGGCAATCAGCCCCAGCATTTT.

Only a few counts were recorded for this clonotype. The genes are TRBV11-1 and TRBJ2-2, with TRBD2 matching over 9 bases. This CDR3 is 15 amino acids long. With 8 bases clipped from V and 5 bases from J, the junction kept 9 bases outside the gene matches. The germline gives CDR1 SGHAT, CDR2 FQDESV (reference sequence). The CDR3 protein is CASGASGARTGELFF. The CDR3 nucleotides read TGTGCCAGCGGAGCTAGCGGGGCGAGGACCGGGGAGCTGTTTTTT.

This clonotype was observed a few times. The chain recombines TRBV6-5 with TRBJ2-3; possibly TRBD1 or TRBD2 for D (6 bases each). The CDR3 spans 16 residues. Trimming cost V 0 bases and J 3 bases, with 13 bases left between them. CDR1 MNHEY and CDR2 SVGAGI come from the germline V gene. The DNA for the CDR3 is TGTGCCAGCAGTTACTCTACAGGGAGGAAGACAGATACGCAGTATTTT. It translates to CASSYSTGRKTDTQYF.

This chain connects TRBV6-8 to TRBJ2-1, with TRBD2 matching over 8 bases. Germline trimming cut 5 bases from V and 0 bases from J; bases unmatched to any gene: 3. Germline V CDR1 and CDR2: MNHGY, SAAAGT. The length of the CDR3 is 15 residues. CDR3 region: CASSKSGSSYNEQFF. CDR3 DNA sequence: TGTGCCAGCAGTAAAAGCGGGAGCTCCTACAATGAGCAGTTCTTC.

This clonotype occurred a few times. The CDR3 coding sequence is TGCAGCGTTCTCTCCGACAGGGGACAGCCCCAGCATTTT. Its translation is CSVLSDRGQPQHF. The chain uses TRBV29-1 and TRBJ1-5; 8 nucleotides match TRBD1. Looked up from germline, CDR1 is SQVTM and CDR2 is ANQGSEA. V shed 5 bases, J shed 7 bases, and the junction held 7 bases outside the gene matches. The CDR3 has 13 amino acids. Complete variable domain (other parts from reference TRBV29-1 and TRBJ1-5): SAVISQKPSRDICQRGTSLTIQCQVDSQVTMMFWYRQQPGQSLTLIATANQGSEATYESGFVIDKFPISRPNLTFSTLTVSNMSPEDSSIYLCSVLSDRGQPQHFGDGTRLSIL.

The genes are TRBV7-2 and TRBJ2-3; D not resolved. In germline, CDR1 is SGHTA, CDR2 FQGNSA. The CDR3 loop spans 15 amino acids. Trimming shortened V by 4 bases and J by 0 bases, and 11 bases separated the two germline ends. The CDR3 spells CASSWAARSTDTQYF. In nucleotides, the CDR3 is TGTGCCAGCAGCTGGGCGGCACGTAGCACAGATACGCAGTATTTT.

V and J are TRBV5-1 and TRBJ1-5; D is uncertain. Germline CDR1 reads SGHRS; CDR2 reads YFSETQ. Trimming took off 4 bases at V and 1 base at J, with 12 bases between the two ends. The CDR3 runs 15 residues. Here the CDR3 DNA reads TGCGCCAGCAGCCCGGAGGCCTCAAGCAATCAGCCCCAGCATTTT. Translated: CASSPEASSNQPQHF.

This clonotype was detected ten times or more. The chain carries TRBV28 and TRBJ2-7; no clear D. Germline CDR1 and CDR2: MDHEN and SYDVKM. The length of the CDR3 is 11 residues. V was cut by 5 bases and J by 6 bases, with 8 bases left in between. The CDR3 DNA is TGTGCCAGCAGTGATCGGGTCGAGCAGTACTTC. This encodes CASSDRVEQYF.

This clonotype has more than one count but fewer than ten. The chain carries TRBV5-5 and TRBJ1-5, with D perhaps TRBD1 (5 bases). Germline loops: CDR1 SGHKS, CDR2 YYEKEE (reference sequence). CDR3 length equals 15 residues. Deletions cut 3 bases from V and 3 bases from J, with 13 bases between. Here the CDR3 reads CASSYQGSHNQPQHF. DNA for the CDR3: TGTGCCAGCAGCTATCAGGGTTCCCACAATCAGCCCCAGCATTTT.

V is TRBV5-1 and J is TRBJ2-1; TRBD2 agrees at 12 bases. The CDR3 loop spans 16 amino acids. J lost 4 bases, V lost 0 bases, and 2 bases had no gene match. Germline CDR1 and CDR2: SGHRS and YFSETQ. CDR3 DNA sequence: TGCGCCAGCAGCTTGGCCACTAGCGGGGGGTACAATGAGCAGTTCTTC. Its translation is CASSLATSGGYNEQFF.

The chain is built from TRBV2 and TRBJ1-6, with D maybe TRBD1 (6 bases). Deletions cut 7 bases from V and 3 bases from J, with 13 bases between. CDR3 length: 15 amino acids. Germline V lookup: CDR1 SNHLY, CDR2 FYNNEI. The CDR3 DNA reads TGTGCCAGCAACATACAGGGACACTATAATTCACCCCTCCACTTT. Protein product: CASNIQGHYNSPLHF.